The 5 T cell receptor beta chains given below trace back to one sample, sequenced in a study of cytomegalovirus exposure and HLA in healthy donors. PCR used 60 Vbeta primers and 13 Jbeta primers. The repertoire was sequenced with immunoSEQ multiplex PCR; TCRdb's copy has only in-frame clones and lacks some. Of 100,000 to 150,000 clones listed, just under 80% are singletons. The sequenced sample consisted of PBMCs. These receptors came from a woman between 35 and 50 years old in good health and CMV-seronegative.

The chain is built from TRBV11-2 and TRBJ1-5; TRBD1 matches 11 bases. The trim removed 5 bases at V and 9 bases at J, leaving 12 bases unmatched. Germline V CDR1 and CDR2: SGHAT, FQNNGV. The CDR3 totals 16 residues. The CDR3 bases are TGTGCCAGCAGCCGACGGGGCGGACAGGGGGCTGGGCCCCAGCATTTT. Translated: CASSRRGGQGAGPQHF.

This clone has just a few counts. V usage is TRBV5-4 and J usage is TRBJ2-7, with 9 bases identical to TRBD2. Germline V lookup: CDR1 SGHNT, CDR2 YYREEE (reference sequence). Trimming at V came to 0 bases and at J to 7 bases, leaving 8 bases not matched to a gene. This CDR3 spans 15 amino acids. DNA for the CDR3: TGTGCCAGCAGCTTGGCCGCGGGAGGGCCGGGAGAGCAGTACTTC. Its protein product is CASSLAAGGPGEQYF.

About this clone itself: Mismatch with germline at one junction end may stem from a read error. This chain connects TRBV12-5 to TRBJ2-2, with D tentatively TRBD1 (6 bases). Germline loops: CDR1 LGHNT, CDR2 FRNRAP. This CDR3 has 16 amino acids. The CDR3 spells CASGLQAGANPGELFF. The CDR3 DNA sequence: TGTGCTAGTGGTTTGCAGGCAGGGGCGAACCCCGGGGAGCTGTTTTTT.

In this sample, this clone turned up a few times. This chain joins TRBV30 and TRBJ1-2; TRBD1 is a possible D gene (6 bases). The CDR3 runs to 13 residues. Deletions cut 2 bases from V and 0 bases from J, with 7 bases between. CDR1 and CDR2 (germline): GTSNPN, SVGIG (reference sequence). The CDR3 loop reads CAWSRGSNYGYTF. The CDR3 DNA reads as TGTGCCTGGAGTAGGGGGTCTAACTATGGCTACACCTTC.

The CDR3 loop reads CASSPGVRMGDNEQFF. As DNA, the CDR3 is TGTGCCAGCAGCCCGGGGGTAAGAATGGGAGACAATGAGCAGTTCTTC. The chain combines TRBV7-2 with TRBJ2-1, with D possibly matching TRBD2 (6 bases). Germline V gene sequence: CDR1 SGHTA, CDR2 FQGNSA. CDR3 size: 16 residues. The V end lost 5 bases, the J end lost 5 bases, and 19 bases lay between the germline ends. Full variable domain (remainder filled in from reference TRBV7-2 and TRBJ2-1): GAGVSQSPSNKVTEKGKDVELRCDPISGHTALYWYRQSLGQGLEFLIYFQGNSAPDKSGLPSDRFSAERTGGSVSTLTIQRTQQEDSAVYLCASSPGVRMGDNEQFFGPGTRLTVL.